The 3 T cell receptor beta chains given below trace back to one sample, sequenced in a study of T cell repertoires in cytomegalovirus infection. TCRdb re-called the reads through MiXCR, storing one row per CDR3 protein. Among 400,000 or so distinct CDR3 sequences, over 15% were seen once, and the ten largest hold 7.5% to 9%. Specimen: PBMCs. The source of these receptors is a human donor in good health (CMV status not recorded). Some clones in this sample may be carry-over from other donors' samples.

The chain carries TRBV4-3 and TRBJ1-6; D might be TRBD1 (5 bases). The V and J ends lost 4 bases and 6 bases respectively, with 13 bases between them. The CDR3 runs to 15 residues. Looked up from germline, CDR1 is LGHNA and CDR2 is YSLEER. The CDR3 region is CASSRGGRSNSPLHF. The CDR3 DNA sequence: TGCGCCAGCAGCCGGGGCGGTCGGAGTAATTCACCCCTCCACTTT.

The V call is TRBV7-8, the J call TRBJ2-3; either TRBD1 or TRBD2 may supply D (6 bases each). Trimming stripped 7 bases from V and 2 bases from J, with 16 bases between. The CDR3 consists of 15 residues. From germline, CDR1 is SGHVS and CDR2 FQNEAQ. DNA for the CDR3: TGTGCCAGCAACCAGCGGGCAGGGGTCACAGATACGCAGTATTTT. This translates into CASNQRAGVTDTQYF.

This clonotype was counted between two and nine times. CDR3 sequence (DNA): TGTGCCAGCAGTTTAACAGGGACTAATTCACCCCTCCACTTT. This sequence encodes CASSLTGTNSPLHF. The gene calls are TRBV27 and TRBJ1-6, with D possibly TRBD1 on 6 matching bases. Germline V gene data show CDR1 as MNHEY and CDR2 as SMNVEV (reference sequence). The V end was cut by 2 bases, the J end by 6 bases, with 8 bases between. The CDR3 consists of 14 residues.